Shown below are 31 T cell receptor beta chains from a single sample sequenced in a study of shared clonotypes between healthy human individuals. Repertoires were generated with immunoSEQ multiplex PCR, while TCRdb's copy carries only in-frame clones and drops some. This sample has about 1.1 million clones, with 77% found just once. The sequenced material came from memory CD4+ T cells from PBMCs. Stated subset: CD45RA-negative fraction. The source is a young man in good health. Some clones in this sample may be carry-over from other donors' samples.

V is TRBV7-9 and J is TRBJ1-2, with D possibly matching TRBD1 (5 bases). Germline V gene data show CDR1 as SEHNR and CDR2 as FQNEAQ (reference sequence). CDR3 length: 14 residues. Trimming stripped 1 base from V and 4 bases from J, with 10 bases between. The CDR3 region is CASSLVTGIYGYTF. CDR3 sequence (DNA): TGTGCCAGCAGCTTAGTTACAGGAATCTATGGCTACACCTTC. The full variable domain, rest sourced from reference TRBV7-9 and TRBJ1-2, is DTGVSQNPRHKITKRGQNVTFRCDPISEHNRLYWYRQTLGQGPEFLTYFQNEAQLEKSRLLSDRFSAERPKGSFSTLEIQRTEQGDSAMYLCASSLVTGIYGYTFGSGTRLTVV.

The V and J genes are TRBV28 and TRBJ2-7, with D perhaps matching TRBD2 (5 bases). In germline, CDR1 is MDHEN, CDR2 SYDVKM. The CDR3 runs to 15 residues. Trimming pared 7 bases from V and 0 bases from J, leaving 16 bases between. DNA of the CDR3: TGTGCCAGCACGATGCTAGCTCCCAGCTCCTACGAGCAGTACTTC. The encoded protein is CASTMLAPSSYEQYF.

The CDR3 sequence is CASSSTGLGTEAFF. In DNA form, the CDR3 reads TGTGCCAGCAGTTCGACAGGGCTTGGCACTGAAGCTTTCTTT. This chain connects TRBV6-1 to TRBJ1-1; the match to TRBD1 covers 7 bases. The junction had 7 bases not matched to a gene; V was cut back by 5 bases and J by 4 bases. The CDR3 runs 14 residues. Germline CDR1 and CDR2: MNHNS and SASEGT.

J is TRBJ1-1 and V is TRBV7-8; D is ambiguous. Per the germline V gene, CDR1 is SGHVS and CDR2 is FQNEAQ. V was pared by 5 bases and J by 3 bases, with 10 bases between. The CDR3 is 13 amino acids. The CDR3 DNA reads TGTGCCAGCAGCCGGCGGACCGACACTGAAGCTTTCTTT. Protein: CASSRRTDTEAFF.

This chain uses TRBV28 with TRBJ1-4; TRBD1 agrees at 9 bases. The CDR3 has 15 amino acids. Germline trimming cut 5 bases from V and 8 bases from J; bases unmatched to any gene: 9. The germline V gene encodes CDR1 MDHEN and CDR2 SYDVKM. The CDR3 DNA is TGTGCCAGCAGTGTCGGGACAGGGTACCCAGAAAAACTGTTTTTT. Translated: CASSVGTGYPEKLFF.

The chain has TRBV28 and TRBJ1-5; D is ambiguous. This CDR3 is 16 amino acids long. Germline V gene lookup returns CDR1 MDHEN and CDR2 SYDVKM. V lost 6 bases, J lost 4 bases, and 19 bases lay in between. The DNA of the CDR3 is TGTGCCAGCAGCCAGGCCGGAAGCAACACTAATCAGCCCCAGCATTTT. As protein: CASSQAGSNTNQPQHF.

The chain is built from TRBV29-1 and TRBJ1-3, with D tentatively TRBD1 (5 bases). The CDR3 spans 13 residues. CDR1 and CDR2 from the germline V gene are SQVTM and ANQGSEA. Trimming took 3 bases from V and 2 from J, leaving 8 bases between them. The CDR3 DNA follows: TGCAGCGTTGATGGGGGGACTGGAAACACCATATATTTT. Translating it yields CSVDGGTGNTIYF.

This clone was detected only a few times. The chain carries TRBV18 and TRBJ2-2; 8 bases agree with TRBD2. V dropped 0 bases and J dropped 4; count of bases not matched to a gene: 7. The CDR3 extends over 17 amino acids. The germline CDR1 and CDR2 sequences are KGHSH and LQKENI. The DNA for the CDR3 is TGTGCCAGCTCACCACCCAGGTCCACTAGCGGCACCGGGGAGCTGTTTTTT. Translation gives CASSPPRSTSGTGELFF.

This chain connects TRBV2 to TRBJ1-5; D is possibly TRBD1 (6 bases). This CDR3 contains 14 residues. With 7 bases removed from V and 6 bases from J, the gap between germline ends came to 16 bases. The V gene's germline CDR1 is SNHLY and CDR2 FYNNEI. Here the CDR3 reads CASKTAGGPQPQHF. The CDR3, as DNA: TGTGCCAGCAAAACAGCTGGGGGGCCTCAGCCCCAGCATTTT. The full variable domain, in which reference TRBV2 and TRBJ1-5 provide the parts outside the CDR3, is EPEVTQTPSHQVTQMGQEVILRCVPISNHLYFYWYRQILGQKVEFLVSFYNNEISEKSEIFDDQFSVERPDGSNFTLKIRSTKLEDSAMYFCASKTAGGPQPQHFGDGTRLSIL.

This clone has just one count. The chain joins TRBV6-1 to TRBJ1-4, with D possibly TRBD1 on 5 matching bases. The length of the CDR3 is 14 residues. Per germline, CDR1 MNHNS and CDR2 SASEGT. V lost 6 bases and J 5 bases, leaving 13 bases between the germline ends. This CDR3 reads CASSQGGLNEKLFF. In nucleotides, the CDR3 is TGTGCCAGCAGCCAGGGCGGACTCAATGAAAAACTGTTTTTT.

The CDR3: CASSQVLSGLAGESPQYF. DNA for the CDR3: TGTGCCAGCAGCCAAGTGTTGTCCGGACTAGCGGGAGAGTCGCCGCAGTATTTT. The gene calls are TRBV4-2 and TRBJ2-3, with 13 bases that match TRBD2. With 1 base clipped from V and 10 bases from J, the junction kept 14 bases outside the gene matches. Germline lookup yields CDR1 LGHNA and CDR2 YNFKEQ. CDR3 length equals 18 residues.

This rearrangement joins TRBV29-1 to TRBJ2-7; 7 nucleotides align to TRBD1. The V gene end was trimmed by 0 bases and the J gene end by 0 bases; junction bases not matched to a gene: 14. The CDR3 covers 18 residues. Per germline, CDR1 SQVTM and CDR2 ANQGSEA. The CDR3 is CSVEEYGQANRGSYEQYF. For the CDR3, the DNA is TGCAGCGTTGAAGAGTACGGACAGGCAAACCGAGGCTCCTACGAGCAGTACTTC.

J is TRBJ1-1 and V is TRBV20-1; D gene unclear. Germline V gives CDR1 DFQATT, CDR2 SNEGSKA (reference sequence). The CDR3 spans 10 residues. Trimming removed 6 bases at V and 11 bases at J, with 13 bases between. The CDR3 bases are TGCAGTGCCTCAGTGATTTTGGCTTTCTTT. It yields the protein CSASVILAFF.

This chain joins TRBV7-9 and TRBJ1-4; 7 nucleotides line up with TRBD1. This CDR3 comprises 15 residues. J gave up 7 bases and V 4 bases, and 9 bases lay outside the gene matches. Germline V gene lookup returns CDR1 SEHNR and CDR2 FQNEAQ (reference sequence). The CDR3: CASSSYRGQSEKLFF. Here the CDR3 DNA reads TGTGCCAGCAGCTCCTACAGGGGTCAAAGTGAAAAACTGTTTTTT. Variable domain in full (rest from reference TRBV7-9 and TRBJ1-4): DTGVSQNPRHKITKRGQNVTFRCDPISEHNRLYWYRQTLGQGPEFLTYFQNEAQLEKSRLLSDRFSAERPKGSFSTLEIQRTEQGDSAMYLCASSSYRGQSEKLFFGSGTQLSVL.

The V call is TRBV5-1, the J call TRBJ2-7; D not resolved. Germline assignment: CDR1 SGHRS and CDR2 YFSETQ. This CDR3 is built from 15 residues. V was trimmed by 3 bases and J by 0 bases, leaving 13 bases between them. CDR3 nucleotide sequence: TGCGCCAGCAGCTCGTACGTGGGGTTCTCCTACGAGCAGTACTTC. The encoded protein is CASSSYVGFSYEQYF.

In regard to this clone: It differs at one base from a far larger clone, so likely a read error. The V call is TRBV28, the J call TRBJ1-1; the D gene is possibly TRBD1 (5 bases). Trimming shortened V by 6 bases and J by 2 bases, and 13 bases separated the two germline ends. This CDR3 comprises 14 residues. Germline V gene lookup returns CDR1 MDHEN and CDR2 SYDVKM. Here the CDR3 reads CASRVGRTNTEAFF. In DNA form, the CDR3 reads TGTGCCAGCAGGGTGGGACGGACCAACACTGAAGCTTTCTTT.

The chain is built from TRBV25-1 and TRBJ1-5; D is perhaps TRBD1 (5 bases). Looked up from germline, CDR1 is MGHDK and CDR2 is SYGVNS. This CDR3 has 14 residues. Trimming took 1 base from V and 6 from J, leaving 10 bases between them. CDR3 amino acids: CASSESGGAQPQHF. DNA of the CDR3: TGTGCCAGCAGTGAATCCGGAGGGGCTCAGCCCCAGCATTTT.

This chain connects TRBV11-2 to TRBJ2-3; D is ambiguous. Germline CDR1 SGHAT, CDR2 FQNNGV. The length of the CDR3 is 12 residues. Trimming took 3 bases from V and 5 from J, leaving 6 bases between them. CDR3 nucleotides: TGTGCCAGCAGCTTCCAAGGAGATACGCAGTATTTT. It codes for CASSFQGDTQYF.

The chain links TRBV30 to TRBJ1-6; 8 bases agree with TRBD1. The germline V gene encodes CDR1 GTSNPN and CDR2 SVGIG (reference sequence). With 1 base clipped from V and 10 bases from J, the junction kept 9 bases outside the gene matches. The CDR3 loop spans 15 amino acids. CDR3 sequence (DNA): TGTGCCTGGAGTGCCCTTACAGGGGGTTGGTCACCCCTCCACTTT. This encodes CAWSALTGGWSPLHF.

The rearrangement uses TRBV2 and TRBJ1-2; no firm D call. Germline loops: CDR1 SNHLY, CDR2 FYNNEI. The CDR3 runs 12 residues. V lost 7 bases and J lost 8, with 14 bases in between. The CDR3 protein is CASTINSYGYTF. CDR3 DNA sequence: TGTGCCAGCACTATCAACTCATACGGCTACACCTTC.

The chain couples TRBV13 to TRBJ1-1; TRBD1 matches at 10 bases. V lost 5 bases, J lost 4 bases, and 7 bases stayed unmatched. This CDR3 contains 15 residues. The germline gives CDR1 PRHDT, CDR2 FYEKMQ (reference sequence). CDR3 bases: TGTGCCAGCAGCCCCGACAGGGGGCGGGCCACTGAAGCTTTCTTT. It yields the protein CASSPDRGRATEAFF.

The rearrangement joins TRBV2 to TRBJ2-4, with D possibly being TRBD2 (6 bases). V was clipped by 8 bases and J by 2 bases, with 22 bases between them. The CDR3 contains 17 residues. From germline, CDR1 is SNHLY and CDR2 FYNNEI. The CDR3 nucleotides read TGTGCCAGCGGACTCCTCGGAGGGTCTGGATCCAAAAACATTCAGTACTTC. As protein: CASGLLGGSGSKNIQYF.

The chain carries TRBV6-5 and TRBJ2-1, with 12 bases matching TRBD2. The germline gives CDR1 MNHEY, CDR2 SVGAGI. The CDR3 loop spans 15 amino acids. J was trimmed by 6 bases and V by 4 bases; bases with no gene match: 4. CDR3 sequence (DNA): TGTGCCAGCAGTTTGACTAGCGGGAGCTTCAATGAGCAGTTCTTC. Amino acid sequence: CASSLTSGSFNEQFF.

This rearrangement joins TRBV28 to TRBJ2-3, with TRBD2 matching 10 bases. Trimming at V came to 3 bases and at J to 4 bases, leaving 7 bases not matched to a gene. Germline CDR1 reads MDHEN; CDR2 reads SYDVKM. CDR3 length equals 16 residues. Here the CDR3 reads CASSLSGLAGADTQYF. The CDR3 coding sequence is TGTGCCAGCAGTTTGAGTGGGCTAGCGGGAGCAGATACGCAGTATTTT. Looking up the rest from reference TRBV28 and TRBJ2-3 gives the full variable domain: DVKVTQSSRYLVKRTGEKVFLECVQDMDHENMFWYRQDPGLGLRLIYFSYDVKMKEKGDIPEGYSVSREKKERFSLILESASTNQTSMYLCASSLSGLAGADTQYFGPGTRLTVL.

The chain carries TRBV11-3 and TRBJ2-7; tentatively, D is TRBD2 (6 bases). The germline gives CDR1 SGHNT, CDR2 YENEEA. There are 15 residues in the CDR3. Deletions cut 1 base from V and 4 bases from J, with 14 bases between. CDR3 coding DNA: TGTGCCAGCAGCTTAGGGCGGGACGCCATTTACGAGCAGTACTTC. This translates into CASSLGRDAIYEQYF. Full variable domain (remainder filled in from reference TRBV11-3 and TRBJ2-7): EAGVVQSPRYKIIEKKQPVAFWCNPISGHNTLYWYLQNLGQGPELLIRYENEEAVDDSQLPKDRFSAERLKGVDSTLKIQPAELGDSAVYLCASSLGRDAIYEQYFGPGTRLTVT.

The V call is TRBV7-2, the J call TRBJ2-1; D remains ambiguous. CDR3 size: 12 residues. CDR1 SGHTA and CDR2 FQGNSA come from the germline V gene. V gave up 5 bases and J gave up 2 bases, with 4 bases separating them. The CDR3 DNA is TGTGCCAGCAGCGGGGCCTACAATGAGCAGTTCTTC. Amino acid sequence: CASSGAYNEQFF.

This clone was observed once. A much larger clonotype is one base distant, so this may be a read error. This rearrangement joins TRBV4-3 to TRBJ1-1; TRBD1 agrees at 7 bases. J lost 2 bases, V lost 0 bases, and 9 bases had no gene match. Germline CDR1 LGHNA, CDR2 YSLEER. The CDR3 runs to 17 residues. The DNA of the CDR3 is TGCGCCAGCAGCCAAGATCTGACAGGGAGGGCTAACACTGAAGCTTTCTTT. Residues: CASSQDLTGRANTEAFF.

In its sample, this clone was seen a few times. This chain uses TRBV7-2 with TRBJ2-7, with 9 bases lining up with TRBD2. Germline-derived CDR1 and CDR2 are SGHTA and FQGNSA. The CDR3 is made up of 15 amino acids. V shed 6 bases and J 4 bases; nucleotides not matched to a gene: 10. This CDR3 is CASSPLAGEFYEQYF. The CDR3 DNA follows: TGTGCCAGCAGTCCCTTAGCGGGAGAGTTTTACGAGCAGTACTTC.

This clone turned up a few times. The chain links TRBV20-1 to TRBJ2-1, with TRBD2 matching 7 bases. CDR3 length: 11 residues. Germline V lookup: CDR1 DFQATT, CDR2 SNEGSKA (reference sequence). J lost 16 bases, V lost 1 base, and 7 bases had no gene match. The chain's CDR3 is CSARAGLGGFF. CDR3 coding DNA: TGCAGTGCTAGAGCCGGACTAGGTGGTTTCTTC.

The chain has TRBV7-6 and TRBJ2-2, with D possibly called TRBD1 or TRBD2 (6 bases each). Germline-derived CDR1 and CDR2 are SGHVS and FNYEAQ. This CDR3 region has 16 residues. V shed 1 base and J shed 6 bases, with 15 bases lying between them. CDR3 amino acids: CASSLVGGGVAGELFF. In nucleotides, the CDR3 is TGTGCCAGCAGCTTAGTGGGGGGCGGCGTCGCCGGGGAGCTGTTTTTT.

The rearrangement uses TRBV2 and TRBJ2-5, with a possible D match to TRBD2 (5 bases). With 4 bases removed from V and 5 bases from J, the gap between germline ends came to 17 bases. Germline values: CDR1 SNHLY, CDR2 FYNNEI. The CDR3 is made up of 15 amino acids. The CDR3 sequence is CASSVVRAGEETQYF. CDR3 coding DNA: TGTGCCAGCAGTGTTGTTAGGGCGGGTGAGGAGACCCAGTACTTC.